Listed here are 26 T cell receptor beta chains from one sample, sequenced in a study of blood T cell repertoires in COVID-19. Assay used: immunoSEQ multiplex PCR; TCRdb lists only in-frame clones, some missing. The profile shows around 20,000 clones, approximately 90% of them singletons. Sequenced material: PBMCs or T cells enriched from blood (not recorded which). The receptors originated from a woman in her twenties or thirties who had recovered from COVID-19.

In its sample, this clone was seen a few times. The chain combines TRBV6-5 with TRBJ2-2, with D possibly being TRBD1 (5 bases). Germline V CDR1 and CDR2: MNHEY, SVGAGI. The CDR3 covers 14 residues. Trimming removed 2 bases at V and 4 bases at J, with 8 bases between. CDR3 region: CASSYDSGTGELFF. The CDR3 coding sequence is TGTGCCAGCAGTTACGACAGTGGCACCGGGGAGCTGTTTTTT.

The J gene is TRBJ1-1, the V gene TRBV13, with unresolved D. Germline V lookup: CDR1 PRHDT, CDR2 FYEKMQ (reference sequence). V lost 3 bases to trimming and J lost 5 bases, with 7 bases between them. CDR3 length: 12 amino acids. CDR3 sequence: CASSFGRTEAFF. The CDR3 DNA is TGTGCCAGCAGCTTCGGGAGAACTGAAGCTTTCTTT.

This chain uses TRBV30 with TRBJ1-3; D gene uncertain. This CDR3 spans 14 amino acids. Deletions cut 5 bases from V and 0 bases from J, with 11 bases between. CDR1 and CDR2 from the germline V gene are GTSNPN and SVGIG (reference sequence). CDR3 loop: CAWSPGSSGNTIYF. In DNA form, the CDR3 reads TGTGCCTGGTCCCCGGGGAGCTCTGGAAACACCATATATTTT. Variable domain in full (rest from reference TRBV30 and TRBJ1-3): SQTIHQWPATLVQPVGSPLSLECTVEGTSNPNLYWYRQAAGRGLQLLFYSVGIGQISSEVPQNLSASRPQDRQFILSSKKLLLSDSGFYLCAWSPGSSGNTIYFGEGSWLTVV.

The chain employs TRBV10-3 and TRBJ2-7; 7 bases are shared with TRBD1. V trimming: 0 bases; J trimming: 0 bases; junction bases outside the gene matches: 2. The CDR3 runs 15 residues. The germline gives CDR1 ENHRY, CDR2 SYGVKD. CDR3 DNA sequence: TGTGCCATCAGTGAGTCGGGGACAGTCTCCTACGAGCAGTACTTC. The encoded protein is CAISESGTVSYEQYF.

This chain connects TRBV11-2 to TRBJ2-3; the match to TRBD2 covers 8 bases. The V gene end was trimmed by 2 bases and the J gene end by 1 base; junction bases not matched to a gene: 11. Germline CDR1 reads SGHAT; CDR2 reads FQNNGV. The CDR3 covers 18 residues. The CDR3 reads CASSLRFGGAVGTDTQYF. As DNA, the CDR3 is TGTGCCAGCAGCTTACGTTTCGGGGGGGCCGTTGGCACAGATACGCAGTATTTT.

V and J are TRBV20-1 and TRBJ1-2; 9 bases fit TRBD1. J was trimmed by 4 bases and V by 3 bases; bases with no gene match: 3. The CDR3 totals 13 residues. The germline gives CDR1 DFQATT, CDR2 SNEGSKA (reference sequence). DNA of the CDR3: TGCAGTGCTAGTGGGGGACAGGGCTATGGCTACACCTTC. Protein product: CSASGGQGYGYTF.

This rearrangement joins TRBV4-2 to TRBJ2-1; TRBD2 agrees at 14 bases. The length of the CDR3 is 18 residues. From germline, CDR1 is LGHNA and CDR2 YNFKEQ. After removal of 2 bases from V and 7 bases from J, the junction contained 10 bases not matched to a gene. CDR3 amino acids: CASSQYTGTSGGPNEQFF. The CDR3 DNA reads as TGTGCCAGCAGCCAATATACCGGGACTAGCGGGGGCCCTAATGAGCAGTTCTTC.

This sequence joins TRBV4-1 and TRBJ2-5; 11 bases fit TRBD2. This CDR3 is built from 13 residues. The V and J ends lost 5 bases and 5 bases, in that order; junction bases with no gene match: 1. Germline V CDR1 and CDR2: MGHRA, YSYEKL. CDR3 amino acids: CASSWTSGETQYF. The DNA of the CDR3 is TGCGCCAGCAGCTGGACTAGCGGGGAGACCCAGTACTTC.

The chain couples TRBV5-4 to TRBJ2-7, with TRBD1 matching 7 bases. This CDR3 is built from 14 residues. V lost 3 bases, J lost 2 bases, and 5 bases stayed unmatched. Germline V lookup: CDR1 SGHNT, CDR2 YYREEE (reference sequence). CDR3 bases: TGTGCCAGCAGCTCCGGGACAGCGGCCTACGAGCAGTACTTC. Amino acids: CASSSGTAAYEQYF.

This chain connects TRBV28 to TRBJ1-1; 7 bases agree with TRBD1. There are 13 residues in the CDR3. V lost 10 bases and J lost 0; bases outside the gene matches: 5. Germline values: CDR1 MDHEN, CDR2 SYDVKM. CDR3 amino acids: CATSDRMNTEAFF. The CDR3 nucleotides read TGTGCCACTTCGGACAGGATGAACACTGAAGCTTTCTTT.

The chain carries TRBV20-1 and TRBJ2-7, with D hard to call. This CDR3 has 11 residues. The germline V gene has CDR1 DFQATT and CDR2 SNEGSKA (reference sequence). Trimming took 2 bases from V and 3 from J, leaving 5 bases between them. The CDR3 DNA sequence: TGCAGTGCTAGAAATAACTACGAGCAGTACTTC. It is translated as CSARNNYEQYF.

The gene calls are TRBV6-4 and TRBJ2-1; TRBD1 aligns across 9 bases. This CDR3 is built from 15 residues. CDR1 MRHNA and CDR2 SNTAGT come from the germline V gene. V was pared by 6 bases and J by 9 bases, with 12 bases of the junction left unmatched. The CDR3 is CASSSGTGMTGEQFF. CDR3 in DNA: TGTGCCAGCAGCTCCGGGACAGGGATGACCGGTGAGCAGTTCTTC.

The CDR3, as DNA: TGTGCCTGGAGGGGGGGGACCCTAAGATTCGGTACTAACTATGGCTACACCTTC. Residues: CAWRGGTLRFGTNYGYTF. The chain combines TRBV30 with TRBJ1-2; D is perhaps TRBD1 (5 bases). V was pared by 3 bases and J by 0 bases, with 23 bases between. Germline V gene lookup returns CDR1 GTSNPN and CDR2 SVGIG (reference sequence). CDR3 size: 18 residues.

The chain recombines TRBV7-2 with TRBJ1-5; D is unclear. The CDR3 totals 13 residues. Trimming pared 2 bases from V and 4 bases from J, leaving 6 bases between. Germline V CDR1 and CDR2: SGHTA, FQGNSA. In DNA form, the CDR3 reads TGTGCCAGCAGCTTACGCGGGAATCAGCCCCAGCATTTT. Translation gives CASSLRGNQPQHF.

This clone was seen once. This rearrangement joins TRBV7-2 to TRBJ2-5, with 10 bases fitting TRBD2. The junction had 7 bases not matched to a gene; V was cut back by 1 base and J by 5 bases. The CDR3 spans 16 residues. CDR1 and CDR2 from the germline V gene are SGHTA and FQGNSA. The CDR3 loop reads CASSLGGLAGVETQYF. The CDR3 DNA reads as TGTGCCAGCAGCTTAGGGGGGCTAGCGGGGGTTGAGACCCAGTACTTC.

The chain combines TRBV27 with TRBJ1-2; weak D call: TRBD1 (6 bases). V lost 4 bases, J lost 5 bases, and 17 bases lay in between. The length of the CDR3 is 15 residues. CDR1 and CDR2 (germline): MNHEY, SMNVEV (reference sequence). CDR3 DNA sequence: TGTGCCAGCAGTTCCTCTAACAGGGAGCCGTATGGCTACACCTTC. Translating gives CASSSSNREPYGYTF.

CDR3 sequence reads: CASSQGGAGYTF. DNA for the CDR3: TGCGCCAGCAGCCAAGGGGGCGCGGGCTACACCTTC. This chain connects TRBV5-1 to TRBJ1-2; the match to TRBD1 covers 7 bases. The CDR3 is 12 amino acids. The junction had 5 bases not matched to a gene; V was cut back by 4 bases and J by 8 bases. Germline V gene data show CDR1 as SGHRS and CDR2 as YFSETQ.

In this sample, this clone turned up once. V is TRBV2 and J is TRBJ2-5, with 7 bases aligning to TRBD2. Trimming cost V 9 bases and J 2 bases; bases outside gene matches: 6. Germline V lookup: CDR1 SNHLY, CDR2 FYNNEI. CDR3 length equals 13 residues. CDR3 in DNA: TGTGCCAGTGGGAGGGACTATCAAGAGACCCAGTACTTC. Translating it yields CASGRDYQETQYF. The full variable domain, with the rest looked up from reference TRBV2 and TRBJ2-5, is EPEVTQTPSHQVTQMGQEVILRCVPISNHLYFYWYRQILGQKVEFLVSFYNNEISEKSEIFDDQFSVERPDGSNFTLKIRSTKLEDSAMYFCASGRDYQETQYFGPGTRLLVL.

The V call is TRBV6-5, the J call TRBJ1-5; D may be TRBD1 (5 bases). CDR3 length: 13 amino acids. Deletions cut 5 bases from V and 3 bases from J, with 8 bases between. Per germline, CDR1 MNHEY and CDR2 SVGAGI. CDR3: CASSQTVNQPQHF. In DNA form, the CDR3 reads TGTGCCAGCAGTCAGACAGTCAATCAGCCCCAGCATTTT.

This clone was detected only a few times. The chain's CDR3 is CASSEYETEPNSPLHF. The CDR3, as DNA: TGTGCCAGCAGTGAATATGAGACAGAACCTAATTCACCCCTCCACTTT. V is TRBV25-1 and J is TRBJ1-6; possibly TRBD1 for D (5 bases). The CDR3 sequence is 16 residues long. In germline, CDR1 is MGHDK, CDR2 SYGVNS. Trimming removed 0 bases from V and 6 bases from J, with 12 bases in between. Full variable domain (outside the CDR3, taken from reference TRBV25-1 and TRBJ1-6): EADIYQTPRYLVIGTGKKITLECSQTMGHDKMYWYQQDPGMELHLIHYSYGVNSTEKGDLSSESTVSRIRTEHFPLTLESARPSHTSQYLCASSEYETEPNSPLHFGNGTRLTVT.

V usage is TRBV19 and J usage is TRBJ2-5; D may be TRBD1 (5 bases). The CDR3 covers 14 residues. V dropped 3 bases and J dropped 2 bases, with 10 bases sitting between them. Germline CDR1 and CDR2: LNHDA and SQIVND (reference sequence). The CDR3 nucleotides are TGTGCCAGTAGTATGTTCGACAGACAAGAGACCCAGTACTTC. Its translation: CASSMFDRQETQYF.

The CDR3 bases are TGTGCCAGCAGAAATCCAGGGACAGGCACTGAAGCTTTCTTT. Translating it yields CASRNPGTGTEAFF. The chain has TRBV7-9 and TRBJ1-1, with 8 bases fitting TRBD1. Trimming took 6 bases from V and 4 from J; bases not matched to a gene: 7. This CDR3 region has 14 residues. Germline V gives CDR1 SEHNR, CDR2 FQNEAQ (reference sequence).

V usage is TRBV24-1 and J usage is TRBJ2-1, with 8 positions matching TRBD2. Trimming at V came to 7 bases and at J to 0 bases, leaving 4 bases not matched to a gene. The germline V gene has CDR1 KGHDR and CDR2 SFDVKD. CDR3 length equals 15 residues. The CDR3 coding sequence is TGTGCCACCAGCCTTGCGGGGGGCTCCTACAATGAGCAGTTCTTC. Translated: CATSLAGGSYNEQFF.

The genes are TRBV25-1 and TRBJ1-2; possibly TRBD1 for D (6 bases). Trimming cost V 2 bases and J 4 bases, with 17 bases left between them. The CDR3 is 16 residues long. CDR1 and CDR2 from the germline V gene are MGHDK and SYGVNS. This CDR3 is CASSEESRGSGYGYTF. CDR3 nucleotides: TGTGCCAGCAGTGAAGAGTCGAGGGGGTCGGGCTATGGCTACACCTTC.

V usage is TRBV7-3 and J usage is TRBJ1-1; 7 bases align to TRBD1. From germline, CDR1 is SGHTA and CDR2 FQGTGA. The V gene end was trimmed by 5 bases and the J gene end by 5 bases; junction bases not matched to a gene: 8. The CDR3 is 14 amino acids. The CDR3 DNA follows: TGTGCCAGCAGCCCCACGACAGGGAGGACTGAAGCTTTCTTT. Translated, it gives CASSPTTGRTEAFF.

This clone has more than one count but fewer than ten. The chain carries TRBV14 and TRBJ1-1; possibly TRBD1 for D (5 bases). In germline, CDR1 is SGHDN, CDR2 FVKESK. The V end was cut by 3 bases, the J end by 6 bases, with 11 bases between. The length of the CDR3 is 13 residues. CDR3 DNA sequence: TGTGCCAGCAGCCACAGGACAAGTCCTGAAGCTTTCTTT. Its protein is CASSHRTSPEAFF.